The 32 T cell receptor beta chains presented below share a single source sample, sequenced in a study of blood T cell repertoires in COVID-19. Measured with immunoSEQ multiplex PCR; TCRdb has only the in-frame clones, and not every one. This table has roughly 140,000 clones, more than 65% appearing once. Material: peripheral blood. The receptors derive from a human donor in a cohort sampled during active COVID-19.

The chain recombines TRBV4-2 with TRBJ2-7; 9 bases fit TRBD2. Trimming cost V 0 bases and J 4 bases; bases outside gene matches: 7. Germline loops: CDR1 LGHNA, CDR2 YNFKEQ. The CDR3 loop spans 16 amino acids. The CDR3 reads CASSQDGGGAWYEQYF. The CDR3 coding sequence is TGTGCCAGCAGCCAAGACGGCGGGGGGGCCTGGTACGAGCAGTACTTC.

This chain connects TRBV25-1 to TRBJ1-5; maybe TRBD1 (5 bases). CDR1 is MGHDK and CDR2 is SYGVNS in the germline V gene. This CDR3 has 16 residues. Trimming shortened V by 2 bases and J by 2 bases, and 13 bases separated the two germline ends. The CDR3 sequence is CASSENSGRGNQPQHF. CDR3 nucleotide sequence: TGTGCCAGCAGTGAAAACTCAGGGCGCGGCAATCAGCCCCAGCATTTT.

The V gene is TRBV5-1, the J gene TRBJ1-1; D gene ambiguous. The CDR3 is made up of 14 amino acids. Germline V gives CDR1 SGHRS, CDR2 YFSETQ. V lost 4 bases and J 1 base, leaving 11 bases between the germline ends. The CDR3: CASSVTTANTEAFF. DNA of the CDR3: TGCGCCAGCAGCGTGACCACAGCGAACACTGAAGCTTTCTTT.

The rearrangement uses TRBV6-4 and TRBJ2-2; maybe TRBD1 (5 bases). This CDR3 has 13 residues. Trimming removed 2 bases at V and 4 bases at J, with 5 bases between. CDR1 is MRHNA and CDR2 is SNTAGT in the germline V gene. CDR3 DNA sequence: TGTGCCAGCAGTGACAGGGGCACCGGGGAGCTGTTTTTT. Translating gives CASSDRGTGELFF.

This clone was observed a few times. The genes are TRBV28 and TRBJ1-6; a possible D gene is TRBD1 (5 bases). The CDR3 totals 17 residues. V was pared by 3 bases and J by 7 bases, with 19 bases between. Germline loops: CDR1 MDHEN, CDR2 SYDVKM. The DNA for the CDR3 is TGTGCCAGCAGTTTTAGGCGTGGCGTTCAGGGAAATTCACCCCTCCACTTT. It yields the protein CASSFRRGVQGNSPLHF.

The chain recombines TRBV6-6 with TRBJ1-1; 7 bases line up with TRBD1. This CDR3 is 14 amino acids long. Germline CDR1 is MNHNY and CDR2 is SVGAGI (reference sequence). V lost 2 bases and J lost 5; bases outside the gene matches: 5. CDR3 loop: CASSYRDRGTEAFF. The CDR3 nucleotides are TGTGCCAGCAGTTACCGGGACAGAGGGACTGAAGCTTTCTTT.

CDR3 sequence (DNA): TGTGCCAGTTTCAGGGGGTTGAGGAACACTGAAGCTTTCTTT. This encodes CASFRGLRNTEAFF. The chain has TRBV2 and TRBJ1-1, with 7 bases identical to TRBD1. After removal of 9 bases from V and 1 base from J, the junction contained 8 bases not matched to a gene. Germline assignment: CDR1 SNHLY and CDR2 FYNNEI. CDR3 length equals 14 residues.

This sequence joins TRBV6-5 and TRBJ2-7, with 7 bases fitting TRBD2. The CDR3 has 15 amino acids. The V gene's germline CDR1 is MNHEY and CDR2 SVGAGI. J gave up 0 bases and V 2 bases, and 4 bases lay outside the gene matches. The CDR3, as DNA: TGTGCCAGCAGTTACGGGCGGGGGTCCTCCTACGAGCAGTACTTC. Its translation: CASSYGRGSSYEQYF.

CDR3 residues: CASSLVGAPYNEQFF. The CDR3 DNA reads as TGTGCCAGCAGCTTGGTGGGGGCCCCCTACAATGAGCAGTTCTTC. The chain carries TRBV5-4 and TRBJ2-1; weak D call: TRBD1 (6 bases). The CDR3 runs to 15 residues. The V end lost 0 bases, the J end lost 2 bases, and 9 bases lay between the germline ends. CDR1 and CDR2 from the germline V gene are SGHNT and YYREEE (reference sequence).

This clone showed up just once. The chain uses TRBV27 and TRBJ1-5, with 7 bases that match TRBD1. J lost 6 bases, V lost 6 bases, and 8 bases had no gene match. The CDR3 sequence is 14 residues long. CDR1 is MNHEY and CDR2 is SMNVEV in the germline V gene (reference sequence). In nucleotides, the CDR3 is TGTGCCAGCAGCCTTCGACAGGGAGGTCAGCCCCAGCATTTT. It specifies CASSLRQGGQPQHF.

This clone occurred once. The genes are TRBV15 and TRBJ2-3, with a tentative D call TRBD2 (6 bases). Germline-derived CDR1 and CDR2 are LNHNV and YYDKDF (reference sequence). This CDR3 spans 14 amino acids. The V and J ends lost 3 bases and 4 bases respectively, with 11 bases between them. CDR3 in amino acids: CATSRPLASDTQYF. CDR3 nucleotides: TGTGCCACCAGCAGGCCACTAGCTTCAGATACGCAGTATTTT.

The chain uses TRBV25-1 and TRBJ2-3; D not resolved. Trimming removed 3 bases from V and 7 bases from J, with 11 bases in between. The CDR3 is 13 amino acids. CDR1 and CDR2 from the germline V gene are MGHDK and SYGVNS. As DNA, the CDR3 is TGTGCCAGCAGTGATGTCAGGATTAATACGCAGTATTTT. It codes for CASSDVRINTQYF.

This chain connects TRBV9 to TRBJ2-3; 8 bases align to TRBD1. Germline assignment: CDR1 SGDLS and CDR2 YYNGEE. The trim removed 2 bases at V and 3 bases at J, leaving 2 bases unmatched. The CDR3 length is 14 residues. The CDR3 region has the DNA TGTGCCAGCAGCGTCGGGACAGGAACAGATACGCAGTATTTT. This codes for CASSVGTGTDTQYF. The full variable domain, completed using reference TRBV9 and TRBJ2-3, is DSGVTQTPKHLITATGQRVTLRCSPRSGDLSVYWYQQSLDQGLQFLIQYYNGEERAKGNILERFSAQQFPDLHSELNLSSLELGDSALYFCASSVGTGTDTQYFGPGTRLTVL.

The chain is built from TRBV3-1 (or the pseudogene TRBV3-2) and TRBJ2-3, with no clear D. The germline CDR1 and CDR2 sequences are LGHDT and YNNKEL (reference sequence). CDR3 size: 15 residues. The germline V and J ends were trimmed by 4 bases and 2 bases, with 13 bases remaining between them. CDR3 residues: CASSPNPLITDTQYF. CDR3 DNA: TGTGCCAGCAGCCCCAACCCCCTAATCACAGATACGCAGTATTTT.

The chain employs TRBV4-2 and TRBJ1-4; the D gene is possibly TRBD1 (5 bases). The V gene lost 2 bases and the J gene lost 5 bases, with 15 bases spanning the gap. The CDR3 consists of 16 residues. Germline V CDR1 and CDR2: LGHNA, YNFKEQ. CDR3 sequence reads: CASSQLGKRQNEKLFF. The DNA of the CDR3 is TGTGCCAGCAGCCAATTGGGAAAAAGACAGAATGAAAAACTGTTTTTT.

The chain has TRBV6-4 and TRBJ2-3; 8 positions agree with TRBD1. The CDR3 loop spans 14 amino acids. Germline trimming cut 6 bases from V and 3 bases from J; bases unmatched to any gene: 5. Germline-derived CDR1 and CDR2 are MRHNA and SNTAGT. CDR3 DNA: TGTGCCAGCAGCGGACAGGGCGGAACAGATACGCAGTATTTT. Its protein product is CASSGQGGTDTQYF.

The genes are TRBV27 and TRBJ2-7, with TRBD1 matching over 8 bases. Germline V lookup: CDR1 MNHEY, CDR2 SMNVEV (reference sequence). The CDR3 contains 14 residues. After removal of 6 bases from V and 5 bases from J, the junction contained 9 bases not matched to a gene. CDR3 DNA sequence: TGTGCCAGCAGCCGGGACAGGCCTACCCACGAGCAGTACTTC. It is translated as CASSRDRPTHEQYF.

This chain links TRBV20-1 with TRBJ2-3; 7 nucleotides agree with TRBD1. Per germline, CDR1 DFQATT and CDR2 SNEGSKA (reference sequence). CDR3 length: 21 residues. V shed 3 bases and J 6 bases; nucleotides not matched to a gene: 30. The chain's CDR3 is CSASSLSGGGSTLGNLDTQYF. CDR3 DNA: TGCAGTGCTAGTTCCCTTTCAGGGGGTGGTTCTACTTTAGGTAATTTGGATACGCAGTATTTT.

In its sample, this clone was seen a few times. V usage is TRBV5-5 and J usage is TRBJ1-6; D unclear. Germline lookup yields CDR1 SGHKS and CDR2 YYEKEE (reference sequence). The CDR3 sequence is 16 residues long. Trimming cost V 1 base and J 3 bases, with 11 bases left between them. The DNA for the CDR3 is TGTGCCAGCAGCTTGAGCGGGAGTGACTATAATTCACCCCTCCACTTT. Translating gives CASSLSGSDYNSPLHF.

The V call is TRBV24-1, the J call TRBJ2-3; D remains ambiguous. The CDR3 is 15 residues long. V shed 2 bases and J shed 1 base, with 9 bases lying between them. The germline gives CDR1 KGHDR, CDR2 SFDVKD. The CDR3, as DNA: TGTGCCACCAGTGATTCGAGGCACGGCACAGATACGCAGTATTTT. It encodes CATSDSRHGTDTQYF.

J is TRBJ2-3 and V is TRBV6-2 or TRBV6-3; TRBD2 aligns across 9 bases. From germline, CDR1 is MNHEY and CDR2 SVGEGT. V was pared by 6 bases and J by 5 bases, with 6 bases of the junction left unmatched. The CDR3 is made up of 14 amino acids. The CDR3 sequence is CASSQRGVGDTQYF. CDR3 DNA: TGTGCCAGCAGCCAGCGGGGGGTGGGAGATACGCAGTATTTT.

V gene TRBV28 combines with J gene TRBJ1-2; TRBD1 aligns across 7 bases. The germline gives CDR1 MDHEN, CDR2 SYDVKM. This CDR3 spans 14 amino acids. V shed 5 bases, J shed 6 bases, and the junction held 9 bases outside the gene matches. CDR3 in amino acids: CASSDRVTFHGYTF. DNA of the CDR3: TGTGCCAGCAGTGACAGGGTTACGTTCCATGGCTACACCTTC.

The V and J genes are TRBV19 and TRBJ1-5, with a possible D match to TRBD1 (6 bases). This CDR3 spans 17 amino acids. Per germline, CDR1 LNHDA and CDR2 SQIVND (reference sequence). V shed 4 bases and J shed 3 bases, with 19 bases lying between them. CDR3 sequence: CASSTLVGTQNNQPQHF. The CDR3 bases are TGTGCCAGTAGTACCTTGGTTGGGACACAGAACAATCAGCCCCAGCATTTT. Complete variable domain (other parts from reference TRBV19 and TRBJ1-5): DGGITQSPKYLFRKEGQNVTLSCEQNLNHDAMYWYRQDPGQGLRLIYYSQIVNDFQKGDIAEGYSVSREKKESFPLTVTSAQKNPTAFYLCASSTLVGTQNNQPQHFGDGTRLSIL.

The chain uses TRBV24-1 and TRBJ2-5; TRBD1 matches 8 bases. CDR3 length: 15 amino acids. CDR1 is KGHDR, CDR2 SFDVKD, per germline. J lost 0 bases, V lost 4 bases, and 3 bases had no gene match. CDR3 coding DNA: TGTGCCACCAGTGAACACAGGGGGAACCAAGAGACCCAGTACTTC. As protein: CATSEHRGNQETQYF.

J is TRBJ2-5 and V is TRBV7-9, with 8 bases matching TRBD2. Looked up from germline, CDR1 is SEHNR and CDR2 is FQNEAQ (reference sequence). With 1 base clipped from V and 0 bases from J, the junction kept 4 bases outside the gene matches. The CDR3 runs 16 residues. The CDR3 sequence: CASSLGEAGDQETQYF. CDR3 nucleotide sequence: TGTGCCAGCAGCTTAGGAGAAGCGGGGGACCAAGAGACCCAGTACTTC.

The rearrangement uses TRBV28 and TRBJ1-2, with D possibly TRBD1 on 5 matching bases. The germline gives CDR1 MDHEN, CDR2 SYDVKM. V lost 2 bases and J 4 bases, leaving 11 bases between the germline ends. The CDR3 extends over 14 amino acids. The CDR3 DNA reads TGTGCCAGCAGTTTAGCAGGAGGGACCTATGGCTACACCTTC. Translated, it gives CASSLAGGTYGYTF.

This chain uses TRBV7-9 with TRBJ1-1; D possibly corresponds to TRBD1 (5 bases). This CDR3 has 11 residues. In germline, CDR1 is SEHNR, CDR2 FQNEAQ (reference sequence). V was cut by 9 bases and J by 3 bases, with 8 bases left in between. DNA for the CDR3: TGTGCCAGTCTAGGGGACACTGAAGCTTTCTTT. Translating gives CASLGDTEAFF.

The V and J genes are TRBV10-3 and TRBJ2-1; 10 bases agree with TRBD2. V gave up 11 bases and J gave up 1 base; unmatched junction bases: 8. Germline V gene data show CDR1 as ENHRY and CDR2 as SYGVKD. The CDR3 has 15 residues. CDR3 amino acids: CAVTSGASSYNEQFF. In DNA form, the CDR3 reads TGTGCCGTCACTAGCGGGGCCTCGTCCTACAATGAGCAGTTCTTC.

The chain joins TRBV19 to TRBJ1-5; TRBD1 is a possible D gene (5 bases). Trimming removed 4 bases at V and 4 bases at J, with 17 bases between. Germline assignment: CDR1 LNHDA and CDR2 SQIVND (reference sequence). The length of the CDR3 is 16 residues. The CDR3 DNA reads TGTGCCAGTAGTACCGACAGCGCCAACATTAATCAGCCCCAGCATTTT. As protein: CASSTDSANINQPQHF.

The table lists this clone with a count of one. V usage is TRBV4-1 and J usage is TRBJ2-5, with TRBD1 matching 10 bases. CDR1 and CDR2 from the germline V gene are MGHRA and YSYEKL. With V trimmed by 8 bases and J by 5 bases, 17 bases remained unmatched. The CDR3 loop spans 17 amino acids. For the CDR3, the DNA is TGCGCCAGCCCAGTACCAGCTAGGGACAGGGGCGAGGAGACCCAGTACTTC. This translates into CASPVPARDRGEETQYF.

The CDR3 loop reads CASSPGDPNPGNTIYF. The CDR3 nucleotides read TGTGCCAGCAGCCCAGGGGACCCAAACCCTGGAAACACCATATATTTT. V gene TRBV3-1 (or the pseudogene TRBV3-2) combines with J gene TRBJ1-3, with a tentative D call TRBD1 (6 bases). CDR3 length equals 16 residues. CDR1 and CDR2 (germline): LGHDT, YNNKEL (reference sequence). Deletions cut 4 bases from V and 2 bases from J, with 15 bases between.

The V gene is TRBV6-1, the J gene TRBJ1-6; D is possibly TRBD1 (5 bases). Trimming took off 1 base at V and 7 bases at J, with 17 bases between the two ends. This CDR3 contains 17 residues. Germline values: CDR1 MNHNS, CDR2 SASEGT. The CDR3 reads CASSEVGRGVLNSPLHF. CDR3 DNA: TGTGCCAGCAGTGAAGTGGGGCGCGGAGTCTTAAATTCACCCCTCCACTTT.